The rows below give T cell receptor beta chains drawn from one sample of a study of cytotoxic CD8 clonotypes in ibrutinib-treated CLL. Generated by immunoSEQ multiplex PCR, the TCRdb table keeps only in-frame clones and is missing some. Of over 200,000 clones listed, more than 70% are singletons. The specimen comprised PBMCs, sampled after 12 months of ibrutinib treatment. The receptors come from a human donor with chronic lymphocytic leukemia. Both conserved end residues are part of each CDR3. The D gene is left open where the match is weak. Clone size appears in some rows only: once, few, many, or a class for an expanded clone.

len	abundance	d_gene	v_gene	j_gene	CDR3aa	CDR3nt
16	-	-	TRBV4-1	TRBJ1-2	CASSQGAQAAWYGYTF	TGCGCCAGCAGCCAAGGAGCACAGGCCGCCTGGTATGGCTACACCTTC
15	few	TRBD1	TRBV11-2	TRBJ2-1	CASRSAGTDNNEQFF	TGTGCCAGCAGATCCGCCGGGACAGACAACAATGAGCAGTTCTTC
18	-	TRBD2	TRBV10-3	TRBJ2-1	CAISETGLAGEQVNEQFF	TGTGCCATCAGTGAGACCGGACTAGCGGGGGAGCAGGTGAATGAGCAGTTCTTC
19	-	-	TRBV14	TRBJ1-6	CASSQDRQGRVSKSAPLHF	TGTGCCAGCAGCCAAGATAGGCAGGGGAGGGTTAGTAAGTCTGCACCCCTCCACTTT
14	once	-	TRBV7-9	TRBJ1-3	CASSFGLSGNTIYF	TGTGCCAGCAGCTTCGGGCTCTCTGGAAACACCATATATTTT
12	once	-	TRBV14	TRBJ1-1	CASSQEVFEAFF	TGTGCCAGCAGCCAAGAAGTATTTGAAGCTTTCTTT
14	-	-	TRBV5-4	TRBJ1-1	CASSRGQTNTEAFF	TGTGCCAGCAGTCGCGGACAGACGAACACTGAAGCTTTCTTT
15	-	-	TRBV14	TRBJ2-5	CASSLDRAGKETQYF	TGTGCCAGCAGCCTCGACAGGGCGGGGAAAGAGACCCAGTACTTC
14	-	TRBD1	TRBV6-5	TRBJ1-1	CASRIGQGDTEAFF	TGTGCCAGCCGAATTGGACAGGGGGACACTGAAGCTTTCTTT
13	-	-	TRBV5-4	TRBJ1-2	CASSLAAGFGYTF	TGTGCCAGCAGCTTGGCCGCGGGGTTTGGCTACACCTTC
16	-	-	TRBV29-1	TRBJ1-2	CSVEPLRQEASYGYTF	TGCAGCGTTGAACCCCTCAGGCAGGAGGCTAGCTATGGCTACACCTTC
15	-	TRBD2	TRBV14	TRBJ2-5	CASSQTSGGADTQYF	TGTGCCAGCAGCCAAACTAGCGGGGGGGCGGATACCCAGTACTTC
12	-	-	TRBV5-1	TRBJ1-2	CASSLGEYGYTF	TGCGCCAGCAGCCTAGGGGAGTATGGCTACACCTTC
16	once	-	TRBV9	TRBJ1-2	CASSVGGAQTFYGYTF	TGTGCCAGCAGCGTAGGGGGAGCACAGACGTTCTATGGCTACACCTTC
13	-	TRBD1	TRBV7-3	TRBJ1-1	CASAGGMHTEAFF	TGTGCCAGCGCAGGGGGGATGCACACTGAAGCTTTCTTT
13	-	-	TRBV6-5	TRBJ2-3	CASTPGSTDTQYF	TGTGCCAGCACCCCAGGAAGCACAGATACGCAGTATTTT
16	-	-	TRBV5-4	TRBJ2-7	CASSSTRGEVPYEQYF	TGTGCCAGCAGCTCCACTAGGGGGGAGGTACCCTACGAGCAGTACTTC
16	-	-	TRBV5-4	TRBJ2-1	CASSLGHRDIYNEQFF	TGTGCCAGCAGCTTGGGGCACAGGGATATCTACAATGAGCAGTTCTTC
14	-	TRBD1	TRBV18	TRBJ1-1	CASSTGQENTEAFF	TGTGCCAGCTCGACGGGACAGGAGAACACTGAAGCTTTCTTT
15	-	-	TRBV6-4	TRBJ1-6	CASNHRATNNSPLHF	TGTGCCAGCAATCACAGGGCCACGAATAATTCACCCCTCCACTTT
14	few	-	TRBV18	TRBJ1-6	CASSPSGENSPLHF	TGTGCCAGCTCACCATCGGGGGAAAATTCACCCCTCCACTTT
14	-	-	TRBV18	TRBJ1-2	CASSPPGATYGYTF	TGTGCCAGCTCACCACCGGGGGCCACCTATGGCTACACCTTC
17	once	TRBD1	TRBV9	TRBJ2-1	CASSVDPGTGSYNEQFF	TGTGCCAGCAGCGTGGACCCCGGGACAGGGTCTTATAATGAGCAGTTCTTC
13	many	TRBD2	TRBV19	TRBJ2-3	CASRTAGADTQYF	TGTGCCAGTAGAACGGCGGGAGCAGATACGCAGTATTTT
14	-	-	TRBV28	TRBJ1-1	CASVVQASGTEAFF	TGTGCCAGCGTGGTGCAGGCCTCGGGCACTGAAGCTTTCTTT
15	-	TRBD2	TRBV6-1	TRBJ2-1	CASRGGTSGKNEQFF	TGTGCCAGCAGAGGTGGGACTAGCGGGAAGAATGAGCAGTTCTTC
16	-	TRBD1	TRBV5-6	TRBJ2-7	CASSLGRQGISYEQYF	TGTGCCAGCAGCTTGGGGAGACAGGGGATTTCCTACGAGCAGTACTTC
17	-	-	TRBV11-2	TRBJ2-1	CASSLDSGTGTGNEQFF	TGTGCCAGCAGCTTAGATAGCGGGACAGGGACGGGTAATGAGCAGTTCTTC
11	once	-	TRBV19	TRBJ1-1	CASTENTEAFF	TGTGCCAGTACCGAGAACACTGAAGCTTTCTTT
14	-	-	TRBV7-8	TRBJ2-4	CANRVRALTGRRYF	TGTGCCAACAGGGTCCGAGCCTTAACGGGGAGGCGGTACTTC
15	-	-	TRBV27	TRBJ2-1	CASSLSSVFGNEQFF	TGTGCCAGCAGTCTGTCAAGCGTATTTGGGAATGAGCAGTTCTTC
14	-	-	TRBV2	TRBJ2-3	CASKDAPSTDTQYF	TGTGCCAGCAAGGATGCACCTAGCACAGATACGCAGTATTTT
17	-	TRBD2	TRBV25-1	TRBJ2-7	CASSELGLAGAGYEQYF	TGTGCCAGCAGTGAATTGGGGCTAGCGGGAGCAGGCTACGAGCAGTACTTC
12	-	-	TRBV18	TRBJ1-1	CASSARDTEAFF	TGTGCCAGCTCGGCCAGGGATACTGAAGCTTTCTTT
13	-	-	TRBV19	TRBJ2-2	CASSIGYTGELFF	TGTGCCAGTAGTATCGGGTACACCGGGGAGCTGTTTTTT
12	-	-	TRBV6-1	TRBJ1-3	CATGTEGNTIYF	TGTGCCACTGGGACGGAGGGAAACACCATATATTTT
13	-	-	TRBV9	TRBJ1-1	CASSVEPPGSAFF	TGTGCCAGCAGCGTAGAGCCCCCGGGCTCAGCTTTCTTT
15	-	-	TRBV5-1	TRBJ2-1	CASSLVRTGYNEQFF	TGCGCCAGCAGCTTGGTTCGGACGGGGTACAATGAGCAGTTCTTC
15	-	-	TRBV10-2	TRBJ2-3	CASSGLERIADTQYF	TGCGCCAGCAGTGGGTTGGAGCGGATTGCAGATACGCAGTATTTT
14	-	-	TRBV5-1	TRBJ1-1	CASSLVGSNTEAFF	TGCGCCAGCAGCTTGGTAGGGTCGAACACTGAAGCTTTCTTT
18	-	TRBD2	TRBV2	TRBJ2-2	CASSPGLAGGVWTGELFF	TGTGCCAGCAGCCCTGGACTAGCGGGGGGGGTGTGGACCGGGGAGCTGTTTTTT
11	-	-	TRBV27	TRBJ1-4	CASSFGEKLFF	TGTGCCAGCAGTTTTGGTGAAAAACTGTTTTTT
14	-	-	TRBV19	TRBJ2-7	CASSNGGSLYEQYF	TGTGCCAGTAGTAACGGGGGCAGCCTCTACGAGCAGTACTTC
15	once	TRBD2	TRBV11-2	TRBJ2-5	CASSLDGLAGETQYF	TGTGCCAGCAGCTTAGACGGACTAGCGGGAGAGACCCAGTACTTC
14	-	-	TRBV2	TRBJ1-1	CASSDTERWTEAFF	TGTGCCAGCAGTGACACCGAAAGGTGGACTGAAGCTTTCTTT